This T cell receptor (beta chain) was found in a study of OX40 agonist ivuxolimab in advanced cancers. V lost 6 bases and J lost 0, with 12 bases in between. The germline gives CDR1 MNHNS, CDR2 SASEGT. The CDR3 length is 15 residues. The study, taken as a whole, reports: Expanded clones tended on average to be more numerous among CD8+ T cells than CD4+.

Points on this clone: Its antigen is currently unknown.

Profiling relied on immunoSEQ multiplex PCR, and the TCRdb table lists in-frame clones only, not all of them. The sample lists 20,000 to 25,000 clones; roughly 88% were seen once. The chain couples TRBV6-1 to TRBJ1-5, with D maybe TRBD1 (5 bases). The receptor was isolated from an adult with an advanced solid tumor such as melanoma, head and neck, liver or kidney cancer. Sequenced here: CD4+ or CD8+ T cells sorted from blood, sampled in a trial of the OX40 agonist ivuxolimab. In DNA form, the CDR3 reads TGTGCCAGCAGGGTGACGGGGGATAGCAATCAGCCCCAGCATTTT. It is translated as CASRVTGDSNQPQHF.